These 17 T cell receptor beta chains were sequenced from one sample in a study of shared clonotypes between healthy human individuals. Naive CD8 populations comprised CD45RO-negative cells positively selected for CCR7, excluding terminally differentiated effector memory CD45RA+ cells. Here immunoSEQ multiplex PCR was the method, and the copy in TCRdb shows in-frame clones only, minus some. The sample has approximately 2,200,000 clones; about 93% are singletons. Material: naive CD8+ T cells from PBMCs. These receptors were taken from a man aged 18 to 29 in good health. Some clones in this sample may be carry-over from other donors' samples.

The chain uses TRBV4-1 and TRBJ2-7; 8 bases agree with TRBD1. This CDR3 region has 15 residues. With 3 bases clipped from V and 0 bases from J, the junction kept 4 bases outside the gene matches. CDR1 is MGHRA and CDR2 is YSYEKL in the germline V gene. Here the CDR3 DNA reads TGCGCCAGCAGCCAGGGACAGGCAACCTCCTACGAGCAGTACTTC. It encodes CASSQGQATSYEQYF.

The rearrangement uses TRBV7-8 and TRBJ2-7; possibly TRBD1 for D (6 bases). This CDR3 spans 16 amino acids. Germline CDR1 SGHVS, CDR2 FQNEAQ. V lost 1 base, J lost 0 bases, and 13 bases lay in between. DNA of the CDR3: TGTGCCAGCAGCTTAGTGGGGGCCCCAACCTCCTACGAGCAGTACTTC. This translates into CASSLVGAPTSYEQYF.

The chain links TRBV11-2 to TRBJ2-7; TRBD1 might be the D (6 bases). V was clipped by 5 bases and J by 5 bases, with 16 bases between them. Per the germline V gene, CDR1 is SGHAT and CDR2 is FQNNGV. The CDR3 loop spans 14 amino acids. CDR3 sequence (DNA): TGTGCCAGCAGCCTCAGGGACATCCACGACGAGCAGTACTTC. This codes for CASSLRDIHDEQYF. Together with reference TRBV11-2 and TRBJ2-7, the CDR3 gives the full variable domain: EAGVAQSPRYKIIEKRQSVAFWCNPISGHATLYWYQQILGQGPKLLIQFQNNGVVDDSQLPKDRFSAERLKGVDSTLKIQPAKLEDSAVYLCASSLRDIHDEQYFGPGTRLTVT.

This sequence joins TRBV29-1 and TRBJ1-2; 7 positions match TRBD1. The CDR3 length is 14 residues. The V segment lost 1 base and the J segment 5 bases; nucleotides outside the gene matches: 7. CDR1 SQVTM and CDR2 ANQGSEA come from the germline V gene. The CDR3 protein is CSVEVGGQRYGYTF. The CDR3 nucleotides are TGCAGCGTTGAAGTGGGGGGACAGCGATATGGCTACACCTTC.

The chain recombines TRBV7-9 with TRBJ1-2, with unresolved D. The germline V gene has CDR1 SEHNR and CDR2 FQNEAQ (reference sequence). The CDR3 consists of 13 residues. V was shortened by 5 bases and J by 6 bases, with 13 bases between the two germline ends. The DNA for the CDR3 is TGTGCCAGCAGCGCGGGTCTTGGGGATGGCTACACCTTC. This codes for CASSAGLGDGYTF.

This clone has a single count. This rearrangement joins TRBV7-9 to TRBJ2-3; maybe TRBD2 (5 bases). CDR3 length: 18 amino acids. Germline loops: CDR1 SEHNR, CDR2 FQNEAQ (reference sequence). The V end was cut by 5 bases, the J end by 2 bases, with 23 bases between. Here the CDR3 reads CASSPPYATTSFTDTQYF. The DNA of the CDR3 is TGTGCCAGCAGCCCGCCATATGCCACCACTAGTTTCACAGATACGCAGTATTTT.

The chain couples TRBV10-3 to TRBJ2-6; TRBD1 agrees at 11 bases. Looked up from germline, CDR1 is ENHRY and CDR2 is SYGVKD. V dropped 6 bases and J dropped 2; count of bases not matched to a gene: 9. This CDR3 is built from 18 residues. CDR3 protein: CAIRTRDRGFTGANVLTF. CDR3 nucleotides: TGTGCCATCAGGACCCGGGACAGGGGGTTCACTGGGGCCAACGTCCTGACTTTC.

This clone has a single count. The chain uses TRBV11-2 and TRBJ2-1, with TRBD2 identical over 13 bases. Germline assignment: CDR1 SGHAT and CDR2 FQNNGV. This CDR3 comprises 17 residues. V was pared by 5 bases and J by 6 bases, with 10 bases of the junction left unmatched. The CDR3 spells CASSAGTSGAFGNEQFF. The CDR3 DNA follows: TGTGCCAGCAGCGCGGGGACTAGCGGGGCTTTTGGCAATGAGCAGTTCTTC.

The chain has TRBV11-2 and TRBJ2-5; D unclear. Trimming removed 0 bases at V and 0 bases at J, with 11 bases between. CDR1 and CDR2 (germline): SGHAT, FQNNGV. This CDR3 contains 16 residues. The CDR3 coding sequence is TGTGCCAGCAGCTTAGACCCGAGGACGTACCAAGAGACCCAGTACTTC. It specifies CASSLDPRTYQETQYF.

This rearrangement joins TRBV2 to TRBJ2-6; D might be TRBD2 (5 bases). The CDR3 extends over 17 amino acids. Germline V gene sequence: CDR1 SNHLY, CDR2 FYNNEI. Trimming shortened V by 8 bases and J by 0 bases, and 17 bases separated the two germline ends. CDR3 loop: CASAVTTGISGANVLTF. The CDR3, as DNA: TGTGCCAGCGCAGTTACTACGGGAATCTCTGGGGCCAACGTCCTGACTTTC.

This clone was found once. The chain uses TRBV19 and TRBJ2-5; D remains ambiguous. Germline V lookup: CDR1 LNHDA, CDR2 SQIVND (reference sequence). V dropped 4 bases and J dropped 2 bases, with 14 bases sitting between them. The CDR3 loop spans 15 amino acids. This CDR3 reads CASSTDGRNQETQYF. The CDR3 nucleotides read TGTGCCAGTAGTACGGACGGCCGCAATCAAGAGACCCAGTACTTC.

The chain has TRBV29-1 and TRBJ2-5; 9 positions match TRBD2. The CDR3 extends over 12 amino acids. V lost 6 bases and J lost 5; bases outside the gene matches: 4. Germline lookup yields CDR1 SQVTM and CDR2 ANQGSEA. The DNA of the CDR3 is TGCAGCGTCTGGGGACTAGCCGAGACCCAGTACTTC. Protein product: CSVWGLAETQYF.

This clone has only one observation. The rearrangement joins TRBV2 to TRBJ2-3; D call uncertain. Germline lookup yields CDR1 SNHLY and CDR2 FYNNEI. The CDR3 contains 15 residues. V lost 7 bases and J 0 bases, leaving 14 bases between the germline ends. In DNA, the CDR3 is TGTGCCAGCATCGTAGGGTTTCCTAGCACAGATACGCAGTATTTT. Its translation is CASIVGFPSTDTQYF.

Regarding this clone: Mismatch with germline at one junction end may stem from a read error. This rearrangement joins TRBV28 to TRBJ1-5; D unresolved. Germline lookup yields CDR1 MDHEN and CDR2 SYDVKM. The CDR3 length is 16 residues. This CDR3 is CASATGTPILNQPQHF. In DNA form, the CDR3 reads TGTGCCAGCGCAACGGGCACCCCGATCCTGAATCAACCCCAGCATTTT. Complete variable domain (other parts from reference TRBV28 and TRBJ1-5): DVKVTQSSRYLVKRTGEKVFLECVQDMDHENMFWYRQDPGLGLRLIYFSYDVKMKEKGDIPEGYSVSREKKERFSLILESASTNQTSMYLCASATGTPILNQPQHFGDGTRLSIL.

V gene TRBV10-1 combines with J gene TRBJ2-7, with D perhaps matching TRBD1 (9 bases). The length of the CDR3 is 17 residues. V was shortened by 2 bases and J by 0 bases, with 17 bases between the two germline ends. In germline, CDR1 is WNHNN, CDR2 SYGVQD (reference sequence). The CDR3 loop is CASSEPGGTGSSYEQYF. The CDR3 DNA sequence: TGCGCCAGCAGTGAGCCGGGGGGGACAGGGAGCTCCTACGAGCAGTACTTC.

This sequence joins TRBV19 and TRBJ2-1, with D tentatively TRBD1 (5 bases). The CDR3 has 14 amino acids. Germline CDR1 LNHDA, CDR2 SQIVND (reference sequence). Trimming left V 2 bases short and J 7 bases short, with 12 bases between. CDR3 in amino acids: CASSIFDPGNEQFF. In nucleotides, the CDR3 is TGTGCCAGTAGTATATTCGACCCAGGGAATGAGCAGTTCTTC.

The rearrangement links TRBV7-2 to TRBJ1-2, with D tentatively TRBD1 (5 bases). The CDR3 spans 16 residues. Germline V CDR1 and CDR2: SGHTA, FQGNSA. Trimming shortened V by 2 bases and J by 2 bases, and 15 bases separated the two germline ends. CDR3: CASSLSRGTYNYGYTF. CDR3 coding DNA: TGTGCCAGCAGCTTAAGTAGGGGTACTTACAACTATGGCTACACCTTC.